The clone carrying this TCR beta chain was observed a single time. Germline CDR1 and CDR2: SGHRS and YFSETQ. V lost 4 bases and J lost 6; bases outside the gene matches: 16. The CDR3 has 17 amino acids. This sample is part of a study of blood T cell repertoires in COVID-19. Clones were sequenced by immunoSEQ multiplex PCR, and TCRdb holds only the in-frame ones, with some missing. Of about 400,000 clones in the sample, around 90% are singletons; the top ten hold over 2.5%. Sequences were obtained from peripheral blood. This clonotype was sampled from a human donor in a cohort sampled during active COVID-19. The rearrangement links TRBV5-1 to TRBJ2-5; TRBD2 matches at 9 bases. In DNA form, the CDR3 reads TGCGCCAGCAGCCCCTCGCCGGTAGCGGGGGTAAAAAAGACCCAGTACTTC. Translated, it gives CASSPSPVAGVKKTQYF. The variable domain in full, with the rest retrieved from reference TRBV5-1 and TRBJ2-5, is KAGVTQTPRYLIKTRGQQVTLSCSPISGHRSVSWYQQTPGQGLQFLFEYFSETQRNKGNFPGRFSGRQFSNSRSEMNVSTLELGDSALYLCASSPSPVAGVKKTQYFGPGTRLLVL.